The T cell receptor (beta chain) under discussion was sequenced for a study of blood T cells in healthy people across ages. Study-wide findings and caveats: With donor CMV status unknown, expanded clonotype changes were possibly confounded. PBMCs left unsorted prevented a conclusive naive versus antigen-experienced comparison.

Peripheral blood from each donor was collected in a volume of 9.5 to 10 milliliters. A second PCR, run for roughly 7 to 11 cycles, used a sample-barcoded 5' primer plus a J-beta primer mix. Carrying 12 random nucleotides, a template-switch adaptor labeled each individual cDNA molecule. TCRdb re-called the 5' RACE reads with MiXCR, one entry per CDR3 protein. The sample holds 700,000 or so distinct CDR3 sequences, 20% to 25% seen once. This clonotype was seen repeatedly, ten times or more. The antigen is undetermined. CDR1 is SEHNR, CDR2 FQNEAQ, per germline (reference sequence). The CDR3 loop spans 13 amino acids.

J is TRBJ2-1 and V is TRBV7-9; 7 nucleotides align to TRBD1. The J call may be mistaken, given a closer DNA end match to TRBJ2-7. The source material was blood. This receptor was taken from a man aged 70-80 years in good health. The CDR3 loop is CASSLGQYYEQYF. As DNA, the CDR3 is TGTGCCAGCAGCCTGGGACAGTACTACGAGCAGTACTTC.